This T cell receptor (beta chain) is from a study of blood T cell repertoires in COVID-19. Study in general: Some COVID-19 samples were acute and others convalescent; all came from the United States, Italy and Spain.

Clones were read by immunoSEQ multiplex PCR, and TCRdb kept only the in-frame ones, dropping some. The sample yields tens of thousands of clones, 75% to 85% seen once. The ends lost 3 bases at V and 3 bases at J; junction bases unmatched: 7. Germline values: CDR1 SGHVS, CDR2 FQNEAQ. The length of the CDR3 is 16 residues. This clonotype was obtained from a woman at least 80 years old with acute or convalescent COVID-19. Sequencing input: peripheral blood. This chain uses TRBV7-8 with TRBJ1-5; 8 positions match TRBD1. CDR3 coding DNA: TGTGCCAGCAGCTTCGGCACAGGGGGGATCAATCAGCCCCAGCATTTT. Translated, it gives CASSFGTGGINQPQHF.